This T cell receptor beta chain was captured in a study of identical twins. V shed 6 bases and J 7 bases; nucleotides not matched to a gene: 9. The CDR3 is made up of 14 amino acids. TCRdb recomputed calls from the 5' RACE reads with MiXCR, one row per CDR3 protein. Of hundreds of thousands of distinct CDR3 sequences in the sample, 15% to 20% were seen once. The data were also submitted as part of a second study, on T cells expressing NK-cell markers.

The TCR originated in a woman under 30 in good health. The chain combines TRBV12-3 or TRBV12-4 with TRBJ1-5, with 7 bases matching TRBD1. Specimen: PBMCs. CDR3: CASRVAGGRQPQHF. The CDR3 DNA is TGTGCCAGCAGGGTAGCAGGGGGTCGGCAGCCCCAGCATTTT.